Listed below are T cell receptor beta chains from one sample, sequenced in a study of monozygotic twins with inflammatory bowel disease. TCRdb reprocessed the 5' RACE reads and reports one entry per CDR3 protein, with no DNA. Its listing shows 400,000 or so distinct CDR3 sequences. Source material: blood. Source of these receptors: a human donor with ulcerative colitis or Crohn's disease, or a healthy co-twin of an affected twin (not recorded which). The CDR3 runs from the conserved cysteine through the conserved F or W. The order of the fields is J gene, V gene, CDR3 protein.

J gene: TRBJ1-5; V gene: TRBV7-2; CDR3 protein: CASSLGAGKGQPQHF
J gene: TRBJ2-7; V gene: TRBV20-1; CDR3 protein: CSAITGSGVSYEQYF
J gene: TRBJ2-1; V gene: TRBV20-1; CDR3 protein: CSAEDRRERNNEQFF
J gene: TRBJ2-5; V gene: TRBV5-5; CDR3 protein: CASSLEFRTTRKETQYF
J gene: TRBJ2-2; V gene: TRBV7-2; CDR3 protein: CASSLGGGGYTGELFF
J gene: TRBJ1-5; V gene: TRBV20-1; CDR3 protein: CSALLTGEYWPQHF
J gene: TRBJ2-5; V gene: TRBV20-1; CDR3 protein: CSALSGISQETQYF
J gene: TRBJ2-3; V gene: TRBV4-1; CDR3 protein: CASSQDTSGGADTQYF
J gene: TRBJ2-2; V gene: TRBV6-5; CDR3 protein: CASSYSRTGGTGELFF
J gene: TRBJ2-5; V gene: TRBV10-3; CDR3 protein: CAISNHGETQYF
J gene: TRBJ2-1; V gene: TRBV4-2; CDR3 protein: CASSQDWGPYDEQFF
J gene: TRBJ2-2; V gene: TRBV7-2; CDR3 protein: CASSQGGQTNTGELFF
J gene: TRBJ2-1; V gene: TRBV9; CDR3 protein: CASSARLDYNEQFF
J gene: TRBJ2-1; V gene: TRBV19; CDR3 protein: CASSISVARLVGIWNEQFF
J gene: TRBJ2-7; V gene: TRBV5-6; CDR3 protein: CASLRLADYEQYF
J gene: TRBJ2-5; V gene: TRBV4-2; CDR3 protein: CASSRDSLQETQYF
J gene: TRBJ2-2; V gene: TRBV20-1; CDR3 protein: CSVEGTTSGGELFF
J gene: TRBJ2-1; V gene: TRBV12-3/TRBV12-4; CDR3 protein: CASTAETSVNEQFF
J gene: TRBJ2-4; V gene: TRBV11-2; CDR3 protein: CASSLRAGAGNIQYF
J gene: TRBJ2-1; V gene: TRBV5-1; CDR3 protein: CASSSTPTTGRNEQFF
J gene: TRBJ2-1; V gene: TRBV4-1; CDR3 protein: CASSQANNEQFF
J gene: TRBJ1-1; V gene: TRBV5-1; CDR3 protein: CASSLGSGDTDAFF
J gene: TRBJ2-3; V gene: TRBV5-5; CDR3 protein: CASSLAGSASGDTQYF
J gene: TRBJ1-2; V gene: TRBV27; CDR3 protein: CASSRDSGYGYTF
J gene: TRBJ1-5; V gene: TRBV9; CDR3 protein: CASSVAGWNQPQHF
J gene: TRBJ2-1; V gene: TRBV7-2; CDR3 protein: CASSPSLGAYNEQFF
J gene: TRBJ2-2; V gene: TRBV30; CDR3 protein: CAWSVTYTGELFF
J gene: TRBJ2-2; V gene: TRBV3-1; CDR3 protein: CASSPQGGFGGELFF
J gene: TRBJ1-2; V gene: TRBV6-2/TRBV6-3; CDR3 protein: CASSNPGQGFAGYTF